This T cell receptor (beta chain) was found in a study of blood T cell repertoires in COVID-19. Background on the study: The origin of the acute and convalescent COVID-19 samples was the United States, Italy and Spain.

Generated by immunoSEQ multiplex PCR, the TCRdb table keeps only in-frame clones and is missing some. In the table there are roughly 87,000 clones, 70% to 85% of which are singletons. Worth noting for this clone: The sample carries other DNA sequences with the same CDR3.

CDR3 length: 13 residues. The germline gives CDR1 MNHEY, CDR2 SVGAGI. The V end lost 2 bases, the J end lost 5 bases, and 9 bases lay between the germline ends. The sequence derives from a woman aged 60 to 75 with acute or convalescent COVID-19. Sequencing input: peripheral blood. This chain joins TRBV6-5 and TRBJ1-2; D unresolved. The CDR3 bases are TGTGCCAGCAGTTACGGGCATCCTTATGGCTACACCTTC. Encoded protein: CASSYGHPYGYTF.